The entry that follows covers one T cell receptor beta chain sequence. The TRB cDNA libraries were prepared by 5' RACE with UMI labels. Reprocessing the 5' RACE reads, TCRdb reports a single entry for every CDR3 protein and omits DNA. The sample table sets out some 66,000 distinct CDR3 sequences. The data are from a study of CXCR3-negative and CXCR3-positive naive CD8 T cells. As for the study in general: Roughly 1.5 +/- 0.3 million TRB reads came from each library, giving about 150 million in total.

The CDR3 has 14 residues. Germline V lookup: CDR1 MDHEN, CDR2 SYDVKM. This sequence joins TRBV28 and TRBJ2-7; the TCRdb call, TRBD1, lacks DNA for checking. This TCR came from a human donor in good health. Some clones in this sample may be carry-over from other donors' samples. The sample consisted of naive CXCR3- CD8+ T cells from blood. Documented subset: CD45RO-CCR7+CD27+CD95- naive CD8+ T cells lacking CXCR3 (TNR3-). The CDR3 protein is CASSSRRAGGEQYF.